This is a list of T cell receptor beta chains from one sample in a study of T cell responses to AZD1222 COVID-19 vaccine. This table comes from immunoSEQ multiplex PCR, and its TCRdb copy is limited to in-frame clones, with some not included. The sample carries almost 80,000 clones, 75% to 90% recorded once. The sample consisted of peripheral blood, taken on day 0 of AZD1222 vaccination. Source of these receptors: an adult in good health. Both conserved end residues are part of each CDR3. D genes are given only for firm matches. Not all rows give a size; the values are once, few, many and, for expanded clones, a class.

>TRBV6-2/TRBV6-3|TRBD1|TRBJ1-2|-
TGTGCCAGCAGCCGAACAGGGACAGTACAAGGCTACACCTTC
CASSRTGTVQGYTF
>TRBV7-8|TRBD2|TRBJ2-1|-
TGTGCCAGCAGCACAGGACTAGCGGAGAACAATGAGCAGTTCTTC
CASSTGLAENNEQFF
>TRBV18|-|TRBJ1-1|-
TGTGCCAGCGCACCGGGCCATCTCATGAACACTGAAGCTTTCTTT
CASAPGHLMNTEAFF
>TRBV28|-|TRBJ1-4|-
TGTGCCAGCAGCCCCGGAGCAACTAATGAAAAACTGTTTTTT
CASSPGATNEKLFF
>TRBV7-2|-|TRBJ1-5|-
TGTGCCAGCAGCTTCGGCCCATTGGGGGCTCAGCCCCAGCATTTT
CASSFGPLGAQPQHF
>TRBV19|-|TRBJ2-7|-
TGTGCCAGTAGACCCCCCCGGGTTGAGCAGTACTTC
CASRPPRVEQYF
>TRBV3-1/TRBV3-2|-|TRBJ1-3|few
TGTGCCAGCAGCCAAGATCGGGCGACGGGCCGAGGAAACACCATATATTTT
CASSQDRATGRGNTIYF
>TRBV30|-|TRBJ1-2|-
TGTGCCTGGAGTGTGGCAGCGGTATATGGCTACACCTTC
CAWSVAAVYGYTF
>TRBV7-3|TRBD1|TRBJ2-3|-
TGTGCCAGCAGCTTAATGGGACAGGGGGCAGATACGCAGTATTTT
CASSLMGQGADTQYF
>TRBV6-5|-|TRBJ2-5|-
TGTGCCAGCAGTTACCGGCTCGGGGAGACCCAGTACTTC
CASSYRLGETQYF
>TRBV6-5|-|TRBJ2-7|-
TGTGCCAGCTCGCGCTCGGGGGCCTACGAGCAGTACTTC
CASSRSGAYEQYF
>TRBV7-8|TRBD1|TRBJ1-5|-
TGTGCCAGCAGCCCCCTGACAGGGACCGGGCCCCAGCATTTT
CASSPLTGTGPQHF
>TRBV11-3|-|TRBJ1-4|-
TGTGCCAGCAGCTTAGGGGGCGTCGGCGAAAAACTGTTTTTT
CASSLGGVGEKLFF
>TRBV12-2|-|TRBJ1-1|once
TGTGCAAGTCGCTTAGCGCCTCAGCGCAGGTCCCCGACCTACACTGAAGCTTTCTTT
CASRLAPQRRSPTYTEAFF
>TRBV7-9|-|TRBJ1-1|-
TGTGCCAGCAGCTTAGGGACAGAGAACACTGAAGCTTTCTTT
CASSLGTENTEAFF
>TRBV5-1|-|TRBJ2-7|-
TGCGCCAGCCTGACAGGGTACGGGGGGGAGTGGAACGAGCAGTACTTC
CASLTGYGGEWNEQYF
>TRBV12-5|-|TRBJ2-6|once
TGTGCTAGTGGTTCAGGGGTGTCTGGGGCCAACGTCCTGACTTTC
CASGSGVSGANVLTF
>TRBV11-2|-|TRBJ2-3|-
TGTGCCAGCAGCTTAGTGGTAGGGGGAACAGATACGCAGTATTTT
CASSLVVGGTDTQYF
>TRBV25-1|-|TRBJ1-2|-
TGTGCCAGCAGTGACATGGGAGGGGATGGCTACACCTTC
CASSDMGGDGYTF
>TRBV7-3|TRBD2|TRBJ2-7|few
TGTGCCAGCAGACCAGGGACTAGCGGGAGTTACGAGCAGTACTTC
CASRPGTSGSYEQYF
>TRBV5-1|-|TRBJ1-4|-
TGCGCCAGCAGCGAGCGGGCAACTAATGAAAAACTGTTTTTT
CASSERATNEKLFF
>TRBV2|-|TRBJ1-5|-
TGTGCCAGCAGACTAGACAGTTATGATAATCAGCCCCAGCATTTT
CASRLDSYDNQPQHF
>TRBV11-2|-|TRBJ2-3|-
TGTGCCAGCAGCTTCTCAGCCAGCACAGATACGCAGTATTTT
CASSFSASTDTQYF
>TRBV29-1|-|TRBJ2-7|-
TGCAGCGTTGTGGTGTTGGTGCCACAGGCTGTCTACGAGCAGTACTTC
CSVVVLVPQAVYEQYF
>TRBV5-1|TRBD1|TRBJ1-1|-
TGCGCCAGCAGCCCGGACAGGGGTTTGAACACTGAAGCTTTCTTT
CASSPDRGLNTEAFF
>TRBV12-3/TRBV12-4|-|TRBJ1-2|-
TGTGCCAGCAGTTTGAATGGCTACACCTTC
CASSLNGYTF
>TRBV3-1/TRBV3-2|-|TRBJ2-3|-
TGTGCCAGCAGCCAAGATCTTAGGGCAGATACGCAGTATTTT
CASSQDLRADTQYF
>TRBV5-1|TRBD1|TRBJ2-7|-
TGCGCCAGCAGCCCGACCGGGACAGGGGCTCGGGAGCAGTACTTC
CASSPTGTGAREQYF
>TRBV7-8|TRBD1|TRBJ1-1|-
TGTGCCAGCAGCCATGACAGGGTGAACACTGAAGCTTTCTTT
CASSHDRVNTEAFF
>TRBV19|-|TRBJ1-5|few
TGTGCCAGTAGGGACCACAGGGAGGGAATGAATCAGCCCCAGCATTTT
CASRDHREGMNQPQHF
>TRBV19|TRBD2|TRBJ2-7|-
TGTGCCAGTAGTATAGCCGGGACTAGCGGGAGAAGGAACGAGCAGTACTTC
CASSIAGTSGRRNEQYF
>TRBV6-2/TRBV6-3|-|TRBJ2-1|-
TGTGCCAGCAGTGTCTACAATGAGCAGTTCTTC
CASSVYNEQFF
>TRBV9|-|TRBJ1-2|-
TGTGCCAGCAGCGTAGGGGGAGGCTCAGGGATTGGGCTCTATGGCTACACCTTC
CASSVGGGSGIGLYGYTF
>TRBV7-2|TRBD2|TRBJ2-7|-
TGTGCCAGCAGCTTAAGGACTAGCGGGAGTAGATACGAGCAGTACTTC
CASSLRTSGSRYEQYF
>TRBV25-1|-|TRBJ2-6|-
TGTGCCAGCAGTGATAGAACGCCTGGGGCCAACGTCCTGACTTTC
CASSDRTPGANVLTF
>TRBV15|TRBD1|TRBJ2-1|-
TGTGCCACCAGCAAGGACAGGGGGCGCGTCGATGAGCAGTTCTTC
CATSKDRGRVDEQFF
>TRBV5-1|TRBD1|TRBJ1-1|-
TGCGCCAGCAGCCAAGACAGCCCGGGACAGGGGGTACGGACTGAAGCTTTCTTT
CASSQDSPGQGVRTEAFF
>TRBV19|TRBD2|TRBJ2-1|-
TGTGCCAGTAATGAGCGGGAGAAGATGAATGAGCAGTTCTTC
CASNEREKMNEQFF
>TRBV28|-|TRBJ1-3|few
TGTGCCAGCAGTTTAGGAGGGAGGGGTAGGAGCTCTGGAAACACCATATATTTT
CASSLGGRGRSSGNTIYF
>TRBV4-3|-|TRBJ1-3|-
TGCGCCAGCAGCCCAGCTACAGGGATTGGAAACACCATATATTTT
CASSPATGIGNTIYF
>TRBV4-3|-|TRBJ2-7|-
TGCGCCAGCAGCCCCCGGGACGGAGCCTACGAGCAGTACTTC
CASSPRDGAYEQYF
>TRBV7-2|-|TRBJ1-5|-
TGTGCCAGCAGCTCCGGGAGGGGTTGGGATCAGCCCCAGCATTTT
CASSSGRGWDQPQHF
>TRBV10-3|TRBD1|TRBJ1-3|-
TGTGCCATCAACCCGGGACAGGGGGTCCTTAACTCTGGAAACACCATATATTTT
CAINPGQGVLNSGNTIYF
>TRBV10-3|-|TRBJ2-1|-
TGTGCCATCAAATCCGACAGCTCCTACAATGAGCAGTTCTTC
CAIKSDSSYNEQFF
>TRBV9|-|TRBJ1-1|-
TGTGCCAGCAGCGTAGGGGACATTCCGAACACTGAAGCTTTCTTT
CASSVGDIPNTEAFF
>TRBV11-1|TRBD1|TRBJ2-7|-
TGTGCCAGCAGCTTCGGACAGGGGGCACGGGAGCAGTACTTC
CASSFGQGAREQYF
>TRBV28|TRBD1|TRBJ1-2|-
TGTGCCAGCAGTTTCCCCCGACAGGGGGCTCATAGCTATGGCTACACCTTC
CASSFPRQGAHSYGYTF
>TRBV7-6|TRBD2|TRBJ2-7|few
TGTGCCAGCAGCCGCGGGCAGGGAGGGACCTACGAGCAGTACTTC
CASSRGQGGTYEQYF
>TRBV6-4|-|TRBJ2-3|-
TGTGCCAGCAGTGTTGAGCGGAGCACAGATACGCAGTATTTT
CASSVERSTDTQYF
>TRBV3-1/TRBV3-2|-|TRBJ2-1|-
TGTGCCAGCAGCCCCCGGACAGCCAGCTCCTACAATGAGCAGTTCTTC
CASSPRTASSYNEQFF
>TRBV3-1/TRBV3-2|TRBD1|TRBJ2-6|-
TGTGCCAGCAGCCGACAGGGCGAGGCTGGGGCCAACGTCCTGACTTTC
CASSRQGEAGANVLTF
>TRBV10-3|-|TRBJ1-4|-
TGTGCCATCAGTGCCCTCGGCGTGGGGACTAATGAAAAACTGTTTTTT
CAISALGVGTNEKLFF
>TRBV6-2/TRBV6-3|-|TRBJ2-7|-
TGTGCCAGCAGTTCCCCAGGAGTTAGGGGCGAGCAGTACTTC
CASSSPGVRGEQYF
>TRBV19|TRBD1|TRBJ2-1|few
TGTGCCAGTACGACAGGGGCGAGCTCCTACAATGAGCAGTTCTTC
CASTTGASSYNEQFF
>TRBV18|TRBD2|TRBJ2-3|-
TGTGCCAGCTCACAGGGGATAGCGGGAGACACAGATACGCAGTATTTT
CASSQGIAGDTDTQYF
>TRBV28|-|TRBJ2-2|few
TGTGCCAGCAGTACACTAGTTAGGACCGGGGAGCTGTTTTTT
CASSTLVRTGELFF